A few counts support the clone carrying this T cell receptor (beta chain). Its antigen is not known. Via MiXCR, TCRdb re-called the reads, giving one row per CDR3 protein. The sample includes around 430,000 distinct CDR3 sequences, roughly 42% of them seen just once. With 5 bases clipped from V and 0 bases from J, the junction kept 15 bases outside the gene matches. The CDR3 loop spans 18 amino acids. Germline V gene lookup returns CDR1 SGHTA and CDR2 FQGNSA. The sample belongs to a study of T cell repertoires in cytomegalovirus infection. The wider study: Recently identified HLA-C-restricted CMV epitopes were used, and well-studied HLA-B-restricted CMV epitopes were used as well. CMV infection plus the matching HLA type was flagged by public TCR beta signatures.

The sample consisted of cultured PBMCs, taken from culture after CMV antigen stimulation. V is TRBV7-2 and J is TRBJ2-7, with 8 bases lining up with TRBD2. This clonotype was sampled from a human donor in good health (CMV status not recorded). Some clones in this sample may be carry-over from other donors' samples. In DNA, the CDR3 is TGTGCCAGCAGCCGTGGGGGGTCGGGAGGGAGCTCCTCCTACGAGCAGTACTTC. The encoded protein is CASSRGGSGGSSSYEQYF.